Included here is one T cell receptor beta chain sequence, with context. In germline, CDR1 is LGHDT, CDR2 YNNKEL (reference sequence). J lost 4 bases, V lost 0 bases, and 6 bases had no gene match. The CDR3 is made up of 16 amino acids. This sample was included in a study of blood T cell repertoires in COVID-19. Sequencing was performed with immunoSEQ multiplex PCR; in TCRdb, only in-frame clones are kept and a portion is missing. The sample holds around 140,000 clones, 88% seen once. The TCR sequence derives from a woman aged 55-70 years with acute or convalescent COVID-19. Material for sequencing was peripheral blood. V and J are TRBV3-1 (or the pseudogene TRBV3-2) and TRBJ1-1; 9 bases fit TRBD1. DNA of the CDR3: TGTGCCAGCAGCCAAGATCACGGGGACAGGGCCACTGAAGCTTTCTTT. This sequence encodes CASSQDHGDRATEAFF.